This entry features one TCR beta chain sequence. The antigen it binds to is not known. Qualities for individual bases were not recorded, and no much larger clone is one base off. Libraries were constructed by the immunoSEQ multiplex PCR assay. DNA from the cultured, isolated CD4+ T cells was subjected to TCR beta CDR3 sequencing. On the authors' methods: Non-productive TCR sequences were removed, reads were trimmed to the CDR3 region, and CDR3s of at least 7 amino acids were retained. Antigen-specific clonotypes were identified using the MANAFEST web app by comparison of expansion in peptide wells against reference cultures. Positive clones required FDR<0.05 expansion versus reference and all other wells, odds ratio above 5, and frequency above 0.1% in two replicate wells. Clonotypes significantly expanded in SARS-CoV-2 spike wells and in at least one common cold coronavirus spike condition were defined as cross-reactive. Using the stringdist R package, CDR3 similarity was measured by Levenshtein distance, and unrooted trees were constructed with ape in R 3.6.1. TCRdb's version of the immuneACCESS table is confined to in-frame rearrangements and falls short of the full clone set. An unresolved V gene accounts for under half of the shortfall where checked; the remainder is of unknown origin. The DNA gave D and trimming, while V, J and clone size come from that table. The sample table holds around 40,000 clones, of which approximately 70% were seen once. The ten largest clones capture 25% to 35% of the sample.

In the ViraFEST assay, PBMC were stimulated with viral peptide pools, and antigen-specific CD4+ T cell clonotypes were then identified by expansion using TCR sequencing. After less than eleven days of culture, CD4+ T cells were isolated with the EasySep CD4+ T cell isolation kit. Convalescent patients had PCR-confirmed SARS-CoV-2 infection between March and December 2020, before Alpha, Beta and Delta variants emerged in the United States. Over 1.5 million PBMC per well were cultured with around 9.8 ug/ml peptides in IMDM containing around 4.6% human AB serum, 8.5 to 10 IU/ml IL-2 and gentamicin. Half of the culture medium was replaced with fresh IL-2-containing medium on days 3 and 7. Unless noted otherwise, every peptide stimulation condition was cultured in triplicate wells. Using Ficoll-Paque Plus gradient centrifugation, PBMC were separated from whole blood and then either used fresh or cryopreserved at -140C. The QIAamp micro DNA kit was used to extract genomic DNA from the cultured CD4+ T cells.

This entry belongs to a study of vaccination effects on CD4 cells after COVID-19 (dated by TCRdb to 2021 to 2024). At the level of the whole study: Two doses of either the BNT162b2 or the mRNA-1273 mRNA SARS-CoV-2 vaccine were administered to participants. Pre-vaccine samples from two convalescent patients were drawn 16 days and one week before the first dose, 142 and 148 days after COVID-19 diagnosis. The study compared SARS-CoV-2 spike-specific CD4+ TCR repertoires before and after mRNA vaccination in COVID-19 convalescent patients and infection-naive vaccine recipients. Altogether, some 10 COVID-19 convalescent patients and a few SARS-CoV-2-naive healthy vaccine recipients made up the full study. Cultures from other donors in the study were sequenced with the Oncomine TCR Beta short-read assay on an Illumina iSeq 100.

What the authors observed across the whole study: Clones induced by infection and clones induced by vaccination both contracted markedly at late timepoints after vaccination, which fits with T cell responses waning over time. Among convalescent patients, the spike-reactive repertoire after vaccination was made up mainly of new vaccine-induced clones that were largely distinct from the clones induced by infection. The study was limited by a small number of convalescent patients and lacked early post-infection timepoints.

The receptor comes from a human donor who had a prior SARS-CoV-2 infection. The sequencing used CD4+ T cells from PBMCs cultured with a peptide pool, collected before COVID-19 vaccination.

The CDR3 reads CASSQQPDYEQYF. The nucleotide sequence reads TGTGCCAGCAGCCAACAACCCGACTACGAGCAGTACTTC. Rearrangement joined TRBV16 to TRBJ2-7; the D gene cannot be named for sure. V is cut by 2 bases and J by 3 bases, and the space between the germline ends is 8 bases. CDR1 and CDR2 are drawn from the germline V gene: KGHSY, FQNENV. The CDR3 has 13 amino acids, counting the end cysteine and phenylalanine. Just CDR3 DNA is preserved here, 39 bases in frame from base 1.